The rows below give T cell receptor beta chains drawn from one sample of a study of blood T cell repertoires in COVID-19. Sequencing used immunoSEQ multiplex PCR; TCRdb keeps in-frame clones, though not all of them. The sample yields under 250,000 clones, roughly nine tenths seen once. The specimen sequenced was PBMCs or T cells enriched from blood (not recorded which). The receptors were sampled from a woman aged 25 to 45 with acute COVID-19. Both conserved end residues are part of each CDR3. The D gene is left open where the match is weak. Not all rows give a size; the values are once, few, many and, for expanded clones, a class.

v_gene	abundance	d_gene	j_gene	len	CDR3aa	CDR3nt
TRBV6-5	-	-	TRBJ2-7	13	CASSLTRHYEQYF	TGTGCCAGCAGTCTGACACGGCACTACGAGCAGTACTTC
TRBV7-9	-	-	TRBJ1-2	14	CASSPPGENYGYTF	TGTGCCAGCAGCCCCCCGGGGGAGAACTATGGCTACACCTTC
TRBV5-1	-	TRBD1	TRBJ1-2	14	CASSYDRGARGYTF	TGCGCCAGCAGCTACGACAGGGGGGCACGCGGCTACACCTTC
TRBV30	-	TRBD1	TRBJ1-5	15	CAWSGGQGLGQPQHF	TGTGCCTGGAGTGGGGGACAGGGGTTGGGTCAGCCCCAGCATTTT
TRBV5-6	-	-	TRBJ2-1	14	CASSPTGSYNEQFF	TGTGCCAGCAGCCCCACCGGGAGCTACAATGAGCAGTTCTTC
TRBV5-4	-	-	TRBJ1-1	15	CASSPSRTANTEAFF	TGTGCCAGCAGCCCCTCCCGGACAGCAAACACTGAAGCTTTCTTT
TRBV11-2	once	-	TRBJ2-7	14	CASSLDRPGYEQYF	TGTGCCAGCAGCTTAGATCGCCCCGGCTACGAGCAGTACTTC
TRBV30	-	-	TRBJ1-3	16	CAWSVVRGKAGNTIYF	TGTGCCTGGAGTGTGGTGAGGGGGAAGGCTGGAAACACCATATATTTT
TRBV12-5	-	-	TRBJ2-3	12	CASGGVSDTQYF	TGTGCTAGTGGAGGGGTTTCAGATACGCAGTATTTT
TRBV5-5	-	TRBD1	TRBJ1-4	16	CASSFRTGANNEKLFF	TGTGCCAGCAGCTTCAGGACAGGGGCCAATAATGAAAAACTGTTTTTT
TRBV7-9	-	-	TRBJ1-6	15	CASSEGSGGNSPLHF	TGTGCCAGCAGCGAGGGCTCCGGGGGGAATTCACCCCTCCACTTT
TRBV20-1	-	-	TRBJ1-4	16	CSASEQWKGGYEKLFF	TGCAGTGCTAGTGAGCAATGGAAAGGGGGATATGAAAAACTGTTTTTT
TRBV19	-	-	TRBJ2-5	14	CASSIAGLQETQYF	TGTGCCAGTAGTATAGCAGGGCTTCAAGAGACCCAGTACTTC
TRBV11-2	-	TRBD1	TRBJ1-3	15	CASVSDRGTGNTIYF	TGTGCCAGCGTCTCGGACAGGGGGACTGGAAACACCATATATTTT
TRBV9	-	-	TRBJ1-4	15	CASSADTVGNEKLFF	TGTGCCAGCAGCGCAGACACCGTCGGTAATGAAAAACTGTTTTTT
TRBV27	-	-	TRBJ1-4	14	CASSLSYSAEKLFF	TGTGCCAGCAGTTTATCGTACAGTGCGGAAAAACTGTTTTTT
TRBV4-3	-	-	TRBJ1-6	16	CASSQDYTSSGRPLHF	TGCGCCAGCAGCCAAGATTACACGTCGTCAGGGAGGCCCCTCCACTTT
TRBV5-5	-	TRBD1	TRBJ2-2	18	CASSLDLDRGVETGELFF	TGTGCCAGCAGCTTGGATCTGGACAGGGGTGTTGAAACCGGGGAGCTGTTTTTT
TRBV2	-	TRBD2	TRBJ2-3	14	CATRTSGGRDTQYF	TGTGCCACAAGGACTAGCGGGGGAAGAGATACGCAGTATTTT
TRBV24-1	-	-	TRBJ1-5	15	CATSDVRTPNQPQHF	TGTGCCACCAGTGATGTCCGGACTCCCAATCAGCCCCAGCATTTT
TRBV11-2	-	-	TRBJ1-6	15	CASSSMTGDNSPLHF	TGTGCCAGCAGCTCGATGACCGGAGATAATTCACCCCTCCACTTT
TRBV5-5	-	-	TRBJ1-2	13	CASSLDRDYGYTF	TGTGCCAGCAGCTTGGACAGGGATTATGGCTACACCTTC
TRBV7-9	-	TRBD2	TRBJ2-3	15	CASSQGRGAKDTQYF	TGTGCCAGCAGCCAAGGGCGGGGGGCAAAAGATACGCAGTATTTT
TRBV30	-	-	TRBJ1-6	16	CAWSVGIRGASSPLHF	TGTGCCTGGAGTGTAGGAATACGGGGGGCGTCATCACCCCTCCACTTT
TRBV29-1	-	-	TRBJ2-1	14	CSVGRESSYNEQFF	TGCAGCGTGGGCCGTGAGAGCTCCTACAATGAGCAGTTCTTC
TRBV7-8	few	TRBD1	TRBJ1-2	15	CASSFGQEAAYGYTF	TGTGCCAGCAGCTTCGGACAGGAGGCGGCCTATGGCTACACCTTC
TRBV2	once	TRBD1	TRBJ2-5	13	CASEKGAGETQYF	TGTGCCAGCGAGAAGGGGGCTGGGGAGACCCAGTACTTC
TRBV11-2	-	-	TRBJ2-3	14	CASSSWTETDTQYF	TGTGCCAGCAGCTCGTGGACAGAGACAGATACGCAGTATTTT
TRBV4-1	-	-	TRBJ2-7	14	CASSQPTGVNEQYF	TGCGCCAGCAGCCAACCGACAGGCGTGAACGAGCAGTACTTC
TRBV27	-	-	TRBJ1-5	13	CASSFNSNQPQHF	TGTGCCAGCAGTTTCAATAGCAATCAGCCCCAGCATTTT
TRBV10-1	-	-	TRBJ1-1	14	CASSESQGITEAFF	TGCGCCAGCAGTGAGTCTCAGGGGATAACTGAAGCTTTCTTT
TRBV4-1	-	-	TRBJ1-2	15	CASSQEGAGPDGYTF	TGCGCCAGCAGCCAAGAAGGGGCTGGCCCCGATGGCTACACCTTC
TRBV25-1	-	TRBD2	TRBJ2-3	16	CASSPGTSGDTDTQYF	TGTGCCAGCAGTCCTGGGACTAGCGGGGACACAGATACGCAGTATTTT
TRBV7-9	-	-	TRBJ1-2	12	CASSPQNYGYTF	TGTGCCAGCAGCCCCCAGAACTATGGCTACACCTTC
TRBV11-2	-	-	TRBJ1-2	15	CASSPTPGGAGGYTF	TGTGCCAGCAGCCCTACCCCGGGAGGGGCGGGGGGCTACACCTTC
TRBV6-6	-	-	TRBJ2-2	14	CASLGAGPTGELFF	TGTGCCAGCTTGGGAGCGGGCCCAACCGGGGAGCTGTTTTTT
TRBV14	-	-	TRBJ1-2	13	CASSQDAGHGYTF	TGTGCCAGCAGCCAAGATGCAGGGCATGGCTACACCTTC
TRBV3-1/TRBV3-2	-	TRBD1	TRBJ2-1	14	CASSYGQGYNEQFF	TGTGCCAGCAGCTACGGACAGGGGTACAATGAGCAGTTCTTC
TRBV7-8	few	-	TRBJ2-7	14	CASSPGAVSYEQYF	TGTGCCAGCAGCCCAGGAGCGGTCTCCTACGAGCAGTACTTC
TRBV27	-	-	TRBJ1-5	16	CASSFLPRGANQPQHF	TGTGCCAGCAGTTTCCTTCCCCGGGGGGCGAATCAGCCCCAGCATTTT
TRBV9	-	TRBD1	TRBJ2-7	16	CASSPQTGTGTYEQYF	TGTGCCAGCAGCCCCCAGACCGGGACAGGCACCTACGAGCAGTACTTC
TRBV25-1	-	TRBD1	TRBJ1-1	14	CASSSGQGNTEAFF	TGTGCCAGCAGTTCGGGACAGGGAAACACTGAAGCTTTCTTT
TRBV24-1	-	TRBD1	TRBJ1-1	14	CATSAGQGFTEAFF	TGTGCCACCAGTGCGGGACAGGGGTTCACTGAAGCTTTCTTT
TRBV5-1	-	TRBD1	TRBJ1-2	19	CASSLAGEGQGRKGYGYTF	TGCGCCAGCAGCCTGGCAGGCGAGGGACAGGGAAGGAAAGGCTATGGCTACACCTTC
TRBV9	-	-	TRBJ1-6	15	CASTYQPGPSSPLHF	TGTGCCAGCACCTACCAACCGGGTCCGAGTTCACCCCTCCACTTT